This T cell receptor (beta chain) emerged from a study of T cell responses to AZD1222 COVID-19 vaccine. Study results and caveats: Dominant CD4 TCR responses targeted spike regions 160-218 and 743-854.

Of note for this clone: Its specificity is unknown.

Profiled with immunoSEQ multiplex PCR; TCRdb holds only in-frame clones, not every one. The sample lists nearly 200,000 clones, 90% to 95% occurring once. Pooled samples include second doses given at about 4 or 12 weeks. V lost 4 bases and J lost 0, with 12 bases in between. This CDR3 spans 15 amino acids. Germline V gene data show CDR1 as LGHDT and CDR2 as YNNKEL (reference sequence). The chain has TRBV3-1 (or the pseudogene TRBV3-2) and TRBJ1-1; D perhaps matches TRBD1 (6 bases). Sequencing was performed on peripheral blood, taken 28 days after the second AZD1222 dose. The sequence was obtained from an adult who received the AZD1222 COVID-19 vaccine. The DNA for the CDR3 is TGTGCCAGCAGCCCCACAGGACAGATGAACACTGAAGCTTTCTTT. This translates into CASSPTGQMNTEAFF.